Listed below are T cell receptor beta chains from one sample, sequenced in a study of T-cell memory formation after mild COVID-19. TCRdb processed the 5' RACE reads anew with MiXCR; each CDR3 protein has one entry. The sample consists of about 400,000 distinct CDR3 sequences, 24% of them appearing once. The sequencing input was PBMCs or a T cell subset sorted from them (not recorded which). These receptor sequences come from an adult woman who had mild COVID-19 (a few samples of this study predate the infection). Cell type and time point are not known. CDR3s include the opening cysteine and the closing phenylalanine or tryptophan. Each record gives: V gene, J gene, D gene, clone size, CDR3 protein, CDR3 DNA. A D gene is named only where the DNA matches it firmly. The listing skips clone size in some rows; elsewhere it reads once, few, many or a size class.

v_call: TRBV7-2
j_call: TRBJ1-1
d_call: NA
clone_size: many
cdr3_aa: CASSLGGPTMNTEAFF
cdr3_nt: TGTGCCAGCAGCTTAGGGGGGCCTACTATGAACACTGAAGCTTTCTTT

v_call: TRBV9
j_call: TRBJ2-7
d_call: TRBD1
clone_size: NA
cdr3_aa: CASSTPGQGNEQYF
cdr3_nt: TGTGCCAGCAGCACCCCTGGACAGGGCAACGAGCAGTACTTC

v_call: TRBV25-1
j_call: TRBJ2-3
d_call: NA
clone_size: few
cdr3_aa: CASSVASLTDTQYF
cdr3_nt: TGTGCCAGCAGTGTAGCTAGCCTCACAGATACGCAGTATTTT

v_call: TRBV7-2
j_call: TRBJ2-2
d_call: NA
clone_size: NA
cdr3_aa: CAEGRANTGELFF
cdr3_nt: TGTGCCGAAGGGCGCGCGAACACCGGGGAGCTGTTTTTT

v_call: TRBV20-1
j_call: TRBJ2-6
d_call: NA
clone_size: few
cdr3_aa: CSARVAGWANVLTF
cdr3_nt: TGCAGTGCTAGAGTCGCGGGGTGGGCCAACGTCCTGACTTTC

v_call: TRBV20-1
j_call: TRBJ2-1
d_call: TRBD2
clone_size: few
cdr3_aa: CSAPSKREKYNEQFF
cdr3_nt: TGCAGTGCTCCTTCTAAGCGGGAGAAGTATAATGAGCAGTTCTTC

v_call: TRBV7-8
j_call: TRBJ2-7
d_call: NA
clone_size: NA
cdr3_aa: CASRYLSGHDEQYF
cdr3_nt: TGTGCCAGCAGATACCTCTCAGGGCACGACGAGCAGTACTTC

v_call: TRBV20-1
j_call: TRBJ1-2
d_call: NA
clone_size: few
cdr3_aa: CSARDSLGYGYTF
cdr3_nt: TGCAGTGCTAGAGATTCCCTTGGGTATGGCTACACCTTC

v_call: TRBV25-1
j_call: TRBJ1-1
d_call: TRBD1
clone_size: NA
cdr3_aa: CASSLQQGTPFF
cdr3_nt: TGTGCCAGCAGCCTACAACAGGGGACGCCTTTCTTT

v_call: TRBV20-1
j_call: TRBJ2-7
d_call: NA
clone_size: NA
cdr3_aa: CSARDPGRRSSYEQYF
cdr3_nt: TGCAGTGCTAGAGATCCGGGGAGACGGAGCTCCTACGAGCAGTACTTC

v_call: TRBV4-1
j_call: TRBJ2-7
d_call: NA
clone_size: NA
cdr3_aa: CASSPFAGGPYEQYF
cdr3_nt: TGCGCCAGCAGCCCATTTGCCGGGGGCCCCTACGAGCAGTACTTC

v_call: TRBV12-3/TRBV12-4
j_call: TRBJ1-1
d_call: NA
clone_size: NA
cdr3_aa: CASSPTANTEAFF
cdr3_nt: TGTGCCAGCAGTCCTACAGCGAACACTGAAGCTTTCTTT

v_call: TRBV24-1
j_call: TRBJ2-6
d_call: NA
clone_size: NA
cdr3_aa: CATSFSGANVLTF
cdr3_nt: TGTGCCACCAGTTTCTCTGGGGCCAACGTCCTGACTTTC

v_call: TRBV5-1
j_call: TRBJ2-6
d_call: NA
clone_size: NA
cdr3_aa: CASSSPMAGANVLTF
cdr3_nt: TGCGCCAGCAGCTCCCCTATGGCGGGGGCCAACGTCCTGACTTTC

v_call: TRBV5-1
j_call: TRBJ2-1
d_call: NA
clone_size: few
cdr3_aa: CGGEDYNEQFF
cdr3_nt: TGCGGAGGGGAAGACTACAATGAGCAGTTCTTC

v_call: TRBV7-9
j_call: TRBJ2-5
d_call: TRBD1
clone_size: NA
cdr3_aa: CASSHWDSQETQYF
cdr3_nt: TGTGCCAGCAGCCACTGGGACAGCCAAGAGACCCAGTACTTC

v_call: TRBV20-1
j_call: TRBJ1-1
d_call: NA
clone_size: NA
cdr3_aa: CSAPGAGRLDTEAFF
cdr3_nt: TGCAGTGCCCCTGGGGCAGGAAGGCTGGACACTGAAGCTTTCTTT

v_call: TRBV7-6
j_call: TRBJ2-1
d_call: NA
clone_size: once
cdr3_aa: CASSLRRGSNEQFF
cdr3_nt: TGTGCCAGCAGCCTCCGCCGAGGATCAAATGAGCAGTTCTTC

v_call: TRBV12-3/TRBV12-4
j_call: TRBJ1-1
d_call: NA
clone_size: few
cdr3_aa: CASLDRLNTEAFF
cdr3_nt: TGTGCCAGTTTGGACCGCTTGAACACTGAAGCTTTCTTT

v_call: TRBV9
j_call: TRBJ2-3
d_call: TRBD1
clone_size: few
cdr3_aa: CASSWTGSTDTQYF
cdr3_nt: TGTGCCAGCAGCTGGACAGGATCCACAGATACGCAGTATTTT

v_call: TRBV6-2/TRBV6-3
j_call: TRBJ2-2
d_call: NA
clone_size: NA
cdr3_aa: CATYGELFF
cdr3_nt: TGTGCCACCTACGGGGAGCTGTTTTTT

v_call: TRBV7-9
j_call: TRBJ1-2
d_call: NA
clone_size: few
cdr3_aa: CASRRTGTHGYTF
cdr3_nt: TGTGCCAGCAGACGTACAGGGACCCATGGCTACACCTTC

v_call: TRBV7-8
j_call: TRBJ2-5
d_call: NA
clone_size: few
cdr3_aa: CASRDSGGGETQYF
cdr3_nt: TGTGCCAGCCGTGACTCCGGGGGCGGAGAGACCCAGTACTTC

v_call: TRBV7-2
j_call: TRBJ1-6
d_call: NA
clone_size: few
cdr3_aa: CASSPRDPTRGSSYNSPLHF
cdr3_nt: TGTGCCAGCAGCCCTCGGGATCCGACGAGAGGGAGCTCCTATAATTCACCCCTCCACTTT

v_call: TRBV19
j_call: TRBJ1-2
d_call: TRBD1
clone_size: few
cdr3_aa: CASSSLWGTGASRDGYTF
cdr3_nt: TGTGCCAGTAGTTCCCTCTGGGGGACAGGGGCGTCGAGGGATGGCTACACCTTC

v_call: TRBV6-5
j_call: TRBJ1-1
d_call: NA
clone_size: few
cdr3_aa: CASSYSTGNTEAFF
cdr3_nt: TGTGCCAGCAGTTACTCGACTGGGAACACTGAAGCTTTCTTT

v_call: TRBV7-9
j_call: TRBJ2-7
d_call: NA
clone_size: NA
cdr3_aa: CASRPNREPTYEQYF
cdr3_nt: TGTGCCAGCAGGCCCAACAGGGAACCCACCTACGAGCAGTACTTC

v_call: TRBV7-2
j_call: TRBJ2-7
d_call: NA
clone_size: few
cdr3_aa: CASSFFGTPLYEQYF
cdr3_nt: TGTGCCAGCAGCTTCTTCGGGACACCCCTTTACGAGCAGTACTTC